This T cell receptor beta chain comes out of a study of blood T cells in healthy people across ages (dated by TCRdb to between 2015 and 2017). Background for the entire study: In model experiments, roughly one uniquely barcoded TCR beta cDNA molecule per two T cells was captured by template switching. The donors were split into four age groups: young (average about 16 years), middle-aged (over 35), aged (about 56) and long-lived (about 74). Using the same blood draw, the study looked at two additional independent replicas of 1 million unique cDNA reads for two donors, one aged 18 to 29 and the other aged 80 or older. Using deep sequencing normalized with unique cDNA molecular identifiers, the study measured how TCR beta repertoire diversity changes with age. To avoid experimental bias, donors of different ages were spread randomly across the sequencing lanes. Summary of the overall study and its limitations: Bulk unsorted PBMC profiling prevented conclusive comparison of naive and antigen-experienced compartments. Estimates of total diversity from one million sequenced T cells were regarded as lower bounds and underestimates. A strong correlation was found between observed TCR beta diversity and the percentage of naive T cells measured by flow cytometry. Observed TCR beta diversity per million T cells fell roughly linearly with age, and a significant reduction was already apparent by age around 40. Compared with the aged group, more naive CD4+ T cells, fewer expanded clones and increased TCR diversity were shown by the long-lived group, suggesting age selection. Because the CMV infection status of the donors was unknown, age-related changes in expanded clonotypes may potentially have been confounded.

Donors were roughly 40 systemically healthy Caucasian individuals from Russia aged roughly 6 to 95 years. Each donor gave around 9.8 milliliters of peripheral blood, collected into EDTA-treated Vacutainer tubes. Ficoll-Paque density-gradient centrifugation was used to isolate PBMCs, with at least 6 million obtained per sample. Total RNA was extracted from PBMCs with Trizol reagent, with at least 6 micrograms obtained per sample. For every donor, an aliquot of PBMCs went through flow cytometry to measure the percentages of naive CD45RAhigh/CD27high T cells. Libraries came from 5' RACE. TCRdb names Illumina HiSeq 2500 as the instrument used. A second PCR of about 7 to 12 cycles was performed with a sample-barcoded 5' primer and a J-beta primer mix. Each TCR beta cDNA molecule received a unique molecular identifier from a template-switch 5' adaptor carrying 12 random nucleotides. At least 2.5 million CDR3-containing paired-end reads were obtained from each sample. First-strand cDNA was synthesized from all RNA with the Mint cDNA synthesis kit, primed by a TRBC-specific oligonucleotide. Following uracil-DNA glycosylase treatment, a first 18-cycle PCR with universal primers M1SS and BC2_uni_R was performed on all cDNA. As for how the authors treated the data: Normalization of each sample was performed by random selection of 1 million high-quality reads, each carrying a distinct molecular identifier. Instead of being binned into consensus sequences, reads with shared molecular identifiers were discarded. CDR3 identification, clonotype clustering and error correction used MiTCR with a Q25 quality threshold and the strictest error-elimination algorithm. A nonparametric unseen species model using Euler transformation provided a lower-bound estimate of total TCR beta diversity. The public reads were reprocessed in TCRdb via fastp at Q25 and MiXCR, keeping in-frame beta chains. Rows with a matching CDR3 protein are joined into one entry that keeps the most common DNA and genes. The V and J calls were not made by the authors but by TCRdb's processing. This sample comprises 1.5 million to 2 million distinct CDR3 sequences, 28% of them detected only once. The ten largest clones add up to 7.7% of the sample.

Taken from the germline V gene, the CDR1 and CDR2 loops are ENHRY and SYGVKD. Trimming removed 6 bases from V and 3 bases from J, leaving 14 bases between the germline ends. The CDR3 measures 14 amino acids from cysteine to phenylalanine. Only the CDR3 DNA stays, 42 bases, in frame from base 1. Remarks on this clonotype: This clone's antigen is unknown. Base qualities were left out, and no much larger clone turns up one base away.

The rearranged segments are TRBV10-3 and TRBJ1-1; TRBD1 is perhaps the D gene, given 6 matching bases. Sample: blood. This TCR derives from a woman in her 30s in good health. The CDR3 in this case is CAISETGPDTEAFF. The DNA reads as follows: TGTGCCATCAGCGAAACAGGGCCCGACACTGAAGCTTTCTTT.